This paragraph reports one T cell receptor beta chain. The sample belongs to a study of blood T cell repertoires in COVID-19. Study background: PBMCs, B-cell-depleted T cells, or T cells were the source of the cDNA or gDNA that made up the material.

Participants, 18 to 89 years old, spanned approximately 25 US areas. The ends were cut back, 0 bases at V and 5 bases at J, with 7 bases in the middle. Germline lookup yields CDR1 KGHSH and CDR2 LQKENI. This CDR3 has 13 amino acids. In the original processing: It was from reference gene primer amplification that nucleated cell counts were estimated. Libraries were prepared by immunoSEQ multiplex PCR; TCRdb keeps only in-frame clonotypes and omits some of them. The V and J calls and clone size come from that table; D and trimming were worked out from the DNA. This table has under 200,000 clones, roughly 80% appearing once.

Sequenced: PBMCs or T cells enriched from blood (not recorded which). The chain employs TRBV18 and TRBJ1-1; no clear D. The TCR originated in a woman in her sixties or seventies with acute COVID-19. The CDR3 DNA reads as TGTGCCAGCTCACCACCTAGCCGGACTGAAGCTTTCTTT. It codes for CASSPPSRTEAFF. Together with reference TRBV18 and TRBJ1-1, the CDR3 gives the full variable domain: NAGVMQNPRHLVRRRGQEARLRCSPMKGHSHVYWYRQLPEEGLKFMVYLQKENIIDESGMPKERFSAEFPKEGPSILRIQQVVRGDSAAYFCASSPPSRTEAFFGQGTRLTVV.